These 22 T cell receptor beta chains came from one sample sequenced in a study of spatial heterogeneity in lung cancer. Regarding the study as a whole: In tumors, expanded intratumoral alpha and beta TCR counts tracked mutation counts.

Sample time point: sample taken at primary tumor resection. MiXCR, applied by TCRdb to the 5' RACE reads, yields one record per CDR3 protein. The repertoire has thousands of distinct CDR3 sequences, 10% to 12% of them found once; the top ten carry 10% to 15%. No antigen is known for these receptors. Sequencing used lung tumor tissue, obtained at surgery. The origin of the receptors is a male donor with early-stage non-small cell lung cancer.

By share, this clonotype ranks as medium-sized. As an off-target read in a library built for alpha chains, this beta chain has a frequency of little significance. V is TRBV7-8 and J is TRBJ2-7; 14 bases fit TRBD2. The CDR3 is made up of 15 amino acids. V lost 7 bases and J lost 4; bases outside the gene matches: 6. The germline gives CDR1 SGHVS, CDR2 FQNEAQ. Written as DNA, the CDR3 is TGTGCCAGCACCGGGACTAGCGGGGGCGAGTACGAGCAGTACTTC. Amino acids: CASTGTSGGEYEQYF.

This clonotype has a count of ten or more. In a library made to pick up alpha chains, this beta chain is a stray read with a size that means little. V and J are TRBV5-4 and TRBJ1-1, with 8 bases matching TRBD1. Germline lookup yields CDR1 SGHNT and CDR2 YYREEE (reference sequence). This CDR3 is 17 amino acids long. V trimming: 0 bases; J trimming: 4 bases; junction bases outside the gene matches: 11. The CDR3 DNA sequence: TGTGCCAGCAGCTTGGGCGTCCCGGGACAGGCCCGCACTGAAGCTTTCTTT. Its protein is CASSLGVPGQARTEAFF.

By frequency in the sample, this clonotype is medium-sized. This beta chain is a stray sequence in a library constructed for alpha chains; its clone size is not meaningful. The chain has TRBV18 and TRBJ1-5; D call uncertain. This CDR3 spans 15 amino acids. V was pared by 3 bases and J by 2 bases, with 11 bases between. Germline loops: CDR1 KGHSH, CDR2 LQKENI. The CDR3 sequence is CASSPADLGNQPQHF. CDR3 sequence (DNA): TGTGCCAGCTCACCTGCAGACTTGGGCAATCAGCCCCAGCATTTT.

Turning to this clonotype: With the library built for alpha chains, this beta chain is off target and its frequency is not meaningful. This chain connects TRBV4-2 to TRBJ1-1, with D tentatively TRBD1 (6 bases). CDR1 LGHNA and CDR2 YNFKEQ come from the germline V gene. The V end was cut by 6 bases, the J end by 0 bases, with 23 bases between. The CDR3 extends over 18 amino acids. The CDR3 sequence: CASSPDYGQRPLNTEAFF. The DNA of the CDR3 is TGTGCCAGCAGTCCGGACTATGGACAGAGGCCCTTGAACACTGAAGCTTTCTTT.

This clonotype was counted between two and nine times. The size of this beta chain means little, since it is a stray read in a library made for alpha chains. The V and J genes are TRBV28 and TRBJ2-1, with TRBD2 as a possible D gene (5 bases). The CDR3 totals 14 residues. Germline loops: CDR1 MDHEN, CDR2 SYDVKM. V was trimmed by 4 bases and J by 12 bases, leaving 19 bases between them. This CDR3 reads CASSSSPTPEGQFF. The CDR3 DNA reads as TGTGCCAGCAGTTCTTCCCCGACTCCTGAGGGGCAGTTCTTC.

By frequency in the sample, this clonotype is medium-sized. As an off-target read in a library built for alpha chains, this beta chain has a frequency of little significance. Here the CDR3 DNA reads TGTGCCAGCAGTGATGCCGGGATAACCTACGAGCAGTACTTC. Protein product: CASSDAGITYEQYF. The chain carries TRBV2 and TRBJ2-7; a weak D match, TRBD2 (5 bases). The germline CDR1 and CDR2 sequences are SNHLY and FYNNEI. The CDR3 loop spans 14 amino acids. V was shortened by 3 bases and J by 2 bases, with 11 bases between the two germline ends.

This clonotype is judged large (0.1 to 1%). A library made for alpha chains picked up this beta chain off target, so its size means little. The genes are TRBV18 and TRBJ1-5; a possible D gene is TRBD1 (5 bases). V shed 3 bases and J shed 3 bases, with 9 bases lying between them. CDR1 is KGHSH and CDR2 is LQKENI in the germline V gene. This CDR3 is 14 amino acids long. CDR3 residues: CASSPETANQPQHF. CDR3 nucleotides: TGTGCCAGCTCACCGGAGACAGCCAATCAGCCCCAGCATTTT.

In its sample, this clonotype is large. Because the library targeted alpha chains, this beta chain is an off-target read whose size means little. The chain recombines TRBV7-2 with TRBJ2-4; D not resolved. This CDR3 comprises 16 residues. The V end lost 5 bases, the J end lost 1 base, and 15 bases lay between the germline ends. Germline V gene data show CDR1 as SGHTA and CDR2 as FQGNSA. Here the CDR3 DNA reads TGTGCCAGCAGCAAGGTCGGACCTTTTGCCAAAAACATTCAGTACTTC. Protein product: CASSKVGPFAKNIQYF.

This clonotype is deemed medium-sized (0.01 to 0.1%). Since the library was made to target alpha chains, this beta chain is a stray read and its abundance is not meaningful. V is TRBV29-1 and J is TRBJ1-5; TRBD1 might be the D (5 bases). The CDR3 is made up of 13 amino acids. V lost 1 base to trimming and J lost 7 bases, with 11 bases between them. Germline V CDR1 and CDR2: SQVTM, ANQGSEA. CDR3 coding DNA: TGCAGCGTTGAAGGAACTCAGGGACAGCCCCAGCATTTT. Protein sequence: CSVEGTQGQPQHF. The full variable domain, rest sourced from reference TRBV29-1 and TRBJ1-5, is SAVISQKPSRDICQRGTSLTIQCQVDSQVTMMFWYRQQPGQSLTLIATANQGSEATYESGFVIDKFPISRPNLTFSTLTVSNMSPEDSSIYLCSVEGTQGQPQHFGDGTRLSIL.

This clonotype counts as medium-sized. Because this beta chain is a stray read in a library intended to capture alpha chains, its abundance should not be given much weight. V and J are TRBV7-9 and TRBJ1-1; TRBD1 matches at 8 bases. Germline V gene lookup returns CDR1 SEHNR and CDR2 FQNEAQ (reference sequence). The CDR3 totals 13 residues. V lost 5 bases to trimming and J lost 10 bases; unmatched junction nucleotides: 9. The CDR3 nucleotides are TGTGCCAGCAGCAACGGGCGGACAGGGCCAGCTTTCTTT. Translated: CASSNGRTGPAFF.

By share, this clonotype ranks as medium-sized. This beta chain is a stray read from a library made for alpha chains; its abundance is not meaningful. V gene TRBV6-5 combines with J gene TRBJ2-6; a weak D match, TRBD1 (5 bases). The CDR3 has 16 residues. The germline CDR1 and CDR2 sequences are MNHEY and SVGAGI. Deletions cut 2 bases from V and 2 bases from J, with 10 bases between. The CDR3, as DNA: TGTGCCAGCAGTTACGAAACAGGAGCTGGGGCCAACGTCCTGACTTTC. It translates to CASSYETGAGANVLTF.

Remarks on this clonotype: Since the library was made to target alpha chains, this beta chain is a stray read and its abundance is not meaningful. The J gene is TRBJ1-2, the V gene TRBV10-2, with D tentatively TRBD1 (5 bases). V lost 7 bases and J lost 1, with 10 bases in between. Germline CDR1 is WSHSY and CDR2 is SAAADI. This CDR3 spans 13 amino acids. CDR3 coding DNA: TGCGCCAGCACTGGGACGCTTAACTATGGCTACACCTTC. It is translated as CASTGTLNYGYTF.

Relative to its sample, this clonotype is medium-sized. This beta chain is a stray sequence in a library constructed for alpha chains; its clone size is not meaningful. The V and J genes are TRBV24-1 and TRBJ2-3; TRBD2 matches at 8 bases. This CDR3 has 13 amino acids. Losses at the gene ends were 4 bases for V and 10 bases for J; bases not matched to a gene: 6. Germline CDR1 and CDR2: KGHDR and SFDVKD. CDR3: CATSETGGSAQYF. DNA of the CDR3: TGTGCCACCAGTGAGACGGGAGGGTCGGCGCAGTATTTT.

By share of the sample, this clonotype is medium-sized (0.01 to 0.1%). A library made for alpha chains picked up this beta chain off target, so its size means little. This rearrangement joins TRBV4-1 to TRBJ2-1; TRBD1 is a possible D gene (6 bases). Germline CDR1 reads MGHRA; CDR2 reads YSYEKL. The V end was cut by 4 bases, the J end by 3 bases, with 13 bases between. This CDR3 has 15 residues. This CDR3 is CASSPADRSYNEQFF. Here the CDR3 DNA reads TGCGCCAGCAGCCCCGCAGACAGGAGCTACAATGAGCAGTTCTTC.

This clonotype appeared a few times. Being off target in a library aimed at alpha chains, this beta chain has a size of little meaning. This chain links TRBV3-1 with TRBJ2-5; TRBD2 matches at 13 bases. J gave up 2 bases and V 1 base, and 7 bases lay outside the gene matches. The CDR3 consists of 18 residues. Germline lookup yields CDR1 LGHDT and CDR2 YNNKEL (reference sequence). The DNA for the CDR3 is TGTGCCAGCAGCCAAGCTGGTGGGACTAGCGGGAATCAAGAGACCCAGTACTTC. Translated, it gives CASSQAGGTSGNQETQYF.

This clonotype is medium-sized. This beta chain is an unintended read in a library built for alpha chains; its size means little. The chain recombines TRBV11-1 with TRBJ1-5; no firm D call. V was shortened by 2 bases and J by 3 bases, with 5 bases between the two germline ends. The CDR3 is 13 residues long. The germline CDR1 and CDR2 sequences are SGHAT and FQDESV (reference sequence). This CDR3 reads CASSLQVNQPQHF. CDR3 nucleotides: TGTGCCAGCAGCTTACAGGTCAATCAGCCCCAGCATTTT.

Judged by abundance, this clonotype is medium-sized. This beta chain is a stray read from a library made for alpha chains; its abundance is not meaningful. The V gene is TRBV20-1, the J gene TRBJ2-2, with 9 nucleotides matching TRBD2. Trimming took 6 bases from V and 5 from J; bases not matched to a gene: 10. CDR1 and CDR2 (germline): DFQATT, SNEGSKA (reference sequence). The CDR3 sequence is 15 residues long. The CDR3 nucleotides read TGCAGTGCCCCCGTAAGCGGGAGGTGGACCGGGGAGCTGTTTTTT. Translated, it gives CSAPVSGRWTGELFF.

By share, this clonotype counts as medium-sized. This beta chain was picked up by a library intended for alpha chains and is off target, so its count carries little meaning. The chain combines TRBV6-6 with TRBJ2-7; 9 nucleotides match TRBD2. CDR1 and CDR2 (germline): MNHNY, SVGAGI (reference sequence). The CDR3 runs 16 residues. Unmatched junction bases numbered 11, after V lost 5 bases and J lost 3 bases. The CDR3 nucleotides read TGTGCCAGCAGTCCCAGAGGGGAGCGGGAGGTCTACGAGCAGTACTTC. This encodes CASSPRGEREVYEQYF.

About this clonotype itself: The library was built for alpha chains, so this beta chain is an off-target read and its size means little. V and J are TRBV4-2 and TRBJ1-2; D uncertain. CDR1 is LGHNA and CDR2 is YNFKEQ in the germline V gene. This CDR3 is built from 13 residues. V was cut by 0 bases and J by 8 bases, with 10 bases left in between. The chain's CDR3 is CASSQDRGRGYTF. The CDR3 nucleotides read TGTGCCAGCAGCCAAGATCGAGGCCGGGGCTACACCTTC.

This clonotype counts as medium-sized. A library made for alpha chains picked up this beta chain off target, so its size means little. V and J are TRBV7-9 and TRBJ2-1; D may be TRBD1 (5 bases). The germline V gene has CDR1 SEHNR and CDR2 FQNEAQ (reference sequence). There are 15 residues in the CDR3. V lost 5 bases and J 9 bases, leaving 20 bases between the germline ends. CDR3 residues: CASSPGLNRQGEQFF. The CDR3 coding sequence is TGTGCCAGCAGCCCGGGCCTTAACCGCCAGGGTGAGCAGTTCTTC.

By share, this clonotype ranks as medium-sized. Since the library was made to target alpha chains, this beta chain is a stray read and its abundance is not meaningful. The chain uses TRBV6-5 and TRBJ1-2, with D possibly being TRBD1 (6 bases). This CDR3 contains 19 residues. Trimming left V 1 base short and J 1 base short, with 22 bases between. Germline CDR1 is MNHEY and CDR2 is SVGAGI. The DNA of the CDR3 is TGTGCCAGCAGTTACTTTCCGACGCTCCTGGACAGCTATAACTATGGCTACACCTTC. Translating gives CASSYFPTLLDSYNYGYTF.

Within the sample, this clonotype is medium-sized (0.01 to 0.1%). The library was designed around alpha chains, so this beta chain is a stray read whose abundance carries little weight. The chain couples TRBV6-6 to TRBJ2-7; tentatively, D is TRBD1 (6 bases). Trimming took off 6 bases at V and 4 bases at J, with 13 bases between the two ends. There are 13 residues in the CDR3. CDR1 MNHNY and CDR2 SVGAGI come from the germline V gene (reference sequence). CDR3 region: CASSPGTRYEQYF. The CDR3 DNA reads as TGTGCCAGCAGCCCCGGGACAAGATACGAGCAGTACTTC.